This section outlines one T cell receptor beta chain sequence together with its context. What it recognizes is unknown. These data originate in a study of a mutant IDH1 vaccine in newly diagnosed glioma. Turning to the study itself: Former treatment meant radiotherapy, temozolomide, or both; the majority had gotten both.

Sequencing was performed with immunoSEQ multiplex PCR; in TCRdb, only in-frame clones are kept and a portion is missing. The profile covers 15,000 or so clones, with 80% to 90% appearing a single time and approximately 10% taken by the ten largest. General study results and limits: Across multiple MHC alleles, 80% to 95% of patients had vaccine-induced responses.

This sample's time point: baseline, week 1 (first vaccination visit). Documented treatment: pre-vaccination baseline after standard-of-care therapy. New astrocytomas of WHO grade 3 or 4 that were IDH1-mutant and ATRX-lost were found in the donors. The germline V gene has CDR1 SNHLY and CDR2 FYNNEI. V shed 4 bases and J shed 1 base, with 7 bases lying between them. The CDR3 covers 13 residues. The sample here was PBMCs, taken from a glioma patient treated with radiotherapy, temozolomide or both. This TCR was recovered from a woman aged 40 to 50 with glioma. Some clones in this sample may be carry-over from other donors' samples. V is TRBV2 and J is TRBJ2-5; D remains ambiguous. The CDR3 region has the DNA TGTGCCAGCAGTGGAACAGTCCAAGAGACCCAGTACTTC. Translated, it gives CASSGTVQETQYF.